This entry lists 22 T cell receptor beta chains sequenced from one sample in a study of immune heterogeneity within non-small cell lung tumors. Amplification of the TCR beta CDR3 was achieved through multiplex PCR with 32 V and 13 J primers. One entry per CDR3 protein, called by TCRdb with MiXCR from the multiplex PCR reads. The sample contains under 20,000 distinct CDR3 sequences, roughly 29% of which appear only once. The starting template was genomic DNA from bulk tumor, roughly 610 ng per sample. Primary tumors were biopsied several times each, far apart, intraoperatively. Undergoing curative surgery were patients whose non-small cell lung cancer was untreated and newly diagnosed. The specimen was lung tumor tissue. The receptors were gathered from a man in his forties or fifties with non-small cell lung cancer.

J is TRBJ2-1 and V is TRBV5-1; 9 positions agree with TRBD1. The CDR3 has 14 amino acids. Germline assignment: CDR1 SGHRS and CDR2 YFSETQ. The trim removed 7 bases at V and 0 bases at J, leaving 2 bases unmatched. The CDR3 here is CASGQGSSYNEQFF. As DNA, the CDR3 is TGCGCCAGCGGACAGGGGAGCTCCTACAATGAGCAGTTCTTC.

This clonotype was counted many times. The CDR3 protein is CAWSRTGNSLEQYF. CDR3 DNA sequence: TGTGCCTGGAGTCGAACAGGGAATTCCCTCGAGCAGTACTTC. The chain is built from TRBV30 and TRBJ2-7, with a weak D call TRBD1 (6 bases). Deletions cut 2 bases from V and 6 bases from J, with 17 bases between. The CDR3 contains 14 residues. Germline CDR1 and CDR2: GTSNPN and SVGIG (reference sequence).

The chain combines TRBV19 with TRBJ2-3; D may be TRBD1 or TRBD2 (5 bases each). Between the trimmed V and J ends, which lost 7 bases and 0 bases, there was a span of 11 bases. Germline CDR1 and CDR2: LNHDA and SQIVND (reference sequence). The CDR3 sequence is 14 residues long. CDR3 region: CASIRGGSTDTQYF. The CDR3 DNA is TGTGCCAGTATTAGGGGCGGGAGCACAGATACGCAGTATTTT.

The rearrangement links TRBV5-4 to TRBJ1-4, with TRBD1 as a possible D gene (6 bases). The CDR3 is 15 amino acids. Germline CDR1 reads SGHNT; CDR2 reads YYREEE (reference sequence). V was shortened by 4 bases and J by 1 base, with 11 bases between the two germline ends. In DNA form, the CDR3 reads TGTGCCAGCAGCACTCAACAGGGAACTAATGAAAAACTGTTTTTT. It is translated as CASSTQQGTNEKLFF.

This chain uses TRBV7-8 with TRBJ1-1; D ambiguous. Trimming pared 3 bases from V and 0 bases from J, leaving 8 bases between. There are 14 residues in the CDR3. Germline assignment: CDR1 SGHVS and CDR2 FQNEAQ. The CDR3 region is CASSFIAVNTEAFF. DNA for the CDR3: TGTGCCAGCAGCTTTATTGCGGTGAACACTGAAGCTTTCTTT.

This clonotype rates as medium-sized. This rearrangement joins TRBV27 to TRBJ2-1, with TRBD2 identical over 9 bases. J lost 6 bases, V lost 2 bases, and 8 bases had no gene match. The CDR3 sequence is 16 residues long. From germline, CDR1 is MNHEY and CDR2 SMNVEV (reference sequence). CDR3 loop: CASSLAGSGSTNEQFF. Here the CDR3 DNA reads TGTGCCAGCAGTTTAGCAGGTAGCGGGAGTACCAATGAGCAGTTCTTC.

By sample share, this clonotype is medium-sized. The V call is TRBV6-1, the J call TRBJ1-2, with D uncertain. Trimming removed 6 bases from V and 4 bases from J, with 9 bases in between. The CDR3 is 12 amino acids. Germline V gives CDR1 MNHNS, CDR2 SASEGT. CDR3 protein: CASRVKGYGYTF. In DNA form, the CDR3 reads TGTGCCAGCAGGGTGAAGGGCTATGGCTACACCTTC.

The sample holds many counts of this clonotype. The chain joins TRBV20-1 to TRBJ2-1; 9 bases map to TRBD1. CDR1 is DFQATT and CDR2 is SNEGSKA in the germline V gene (reference sequence). V dropped 4 bases and J dropped 9; count of bases not matched to a gene: 1. The CDR3 length is 11 residues. The CDR3 DNA is TGCAGTGCTAACAGGGGGCTTGAGCAGTTCTTC. Translating gives CSANRGLEQFF.

This clonotype has a count of ten or more. The rearrangement uses TRBV3-1 and TRBJ1-6; 7 nucleotides match TRBD1. The CDR3 spans 13 residues. Germline CDR1 reads LGHDT; CDR2 reads YNNKEL (reference sequence). Germline trimming cut 2 bases from V and 9 bases from J; bases unmatched to any gene: 1. The CDR3 region is CASSQNRGSPLHF. CDR3 nucleotide sequence: TGTGCCAGCAGCCAAAACAGGGGTTCACCCCTCCACTTT.

Many counts were recorded for this clonotype. The rearrangement joins TRBV30 to TRBJ2-7; 8 bases agree with TRBD1. The V gene's germline CDR1 is GTSNPN and CDR2 SVGIG (reference sequence). The J segment lost 6 bases and the V segment lost 1 base, leaving 5 bases of the junction unmatched. The length of the CDR3 is 13 residues. The CDR3 DNA reads TGTGCCTGGAGTGCGCAGGGGGCGGGCGAGCAGTACTTC. It yields the protein CAWSAQGAGEQYF.

This clonotype showed up many times. For the CDR3, the DNA is TGTGCCACCACCTTCATGGATACGCAGTATTTT. Translation: CATTFMDTQYF. The chain links TRBV10-3 to TRBJ2-3; D gene ambiguous. Germline assignment: CDR1 ENHRY and CDR2 SYGVKD. The V and J ends lost 10 bases and 6 bases respectively, with 11 bases between them. This CDR3 contains 11 residues.

The rearrangement links TRBV10-3 to TRBJ2-7; TRBD2 is a possible D gene (5 bases). The CDR3 extends over 15 amino acids. The V end lost 2 bases, the J end lost 4 bases, and 15 bases lay between the germline ends. Germline loops: CDR1 ENHRY, CDR2 SYGVKD. The CDR3 region has the DNA TGTGCCATCAGTGAGAGACCCCGGGAACTATACGAGCAGTACTTC. Its protein product is CAISERPRELYEQYF.

In its sample, this clonotype is medium-sized. The V gene is TRBV9, the J gene TRBJ2-3, with D perhaps given as TRBD1 or TRBD2 (5 bases each). Trimming removed 1 base from V and 3 bases from J, with 15 bases in between. CDR1 and CDR2 from the germline V gene are SGDLS and YYNGEE. The CDR3 is 16 amino acids. CDR3 protein: CASSVLTGTPTDTQYF. The CDR3 bases are TGTGCCAGCAGCGTACTTACCGGGACCCCGACAGATACGCAGTATTTT.

In its sample, this clonotype was seen a few times. The rearrangement joins TRBV3-1 to TRBJ2-4; D is possibly TRBD1 (5 bases). The CDR3 is 16 residues long. Germline values: CDR1 LGHDT, CDR2 YNNKEL (reference sequence). Trimming took 2 bases from V and 1 from J, leaving 12 bases between them. DNA of the CDR3: TGTGCCAGCAGCCAATGGGTGGCAGGGGCCAAAAACATTCAGTACTTC. It specifies CASSQWVAGAKNIQYF. The variable domain in full, with the rest retrieved from reference TRBV3-1 and TRBJ2-4, is DTAVSQTPKYLVTQMGNDKSIKCEQNLGHDTMYWYKQDSKKFLKIMFSYNNKELIINETVPNRFSPKSPDKAHLNLHINSLELGDSAVYFCASSQWVAGAKNIQYFGAGTRLSVL.

Ten or more counts support this clonotype. The V gene is TRBV20-1, the J gene TRBJ2-1; 12 nucleotides match TRBD2. The CDR3 loop spans 15 amino acids. V lost 6 bases, J lost 7 bases, and 10 bases stayed unmatched. The germline gives CDR1 DFQATT, CDR2 SNEGSKA (reference sequence). The CDR3 DNA sequence: TGCAGTGCAACCACCCTAGCGGGAGGGCCAAATGAGCAGTTCTTC. Translation: CSATTLAGGPNEQFF.

This clonotype was seen many times. The chain recombines TRBV7-9 with TRBJ2-7; 8 nucleotides line up with TRBD1. Germline V gene data show CDR1 as SEHNR and CDR2 as FQNEAQ (reference sequence). The junction had 4 bases not matched to a gene; V was cut back by 3 bases and J by 6 bases. CDR3 length equals 13 residues. Here the CDR3 reads CASSLDRASEQYF. For the CDR3, the DNA is TGTGCCAGCAGCTTGGACAGGGCATCCGAGCAGTACTTC. Full variable domain (remainder filled in from reference TRBV7-9 and TRBJ2-7): DTGVSQNPRHKITKRGQNVTFRCDPISEHNRLYWYRQTLGQGPEFLTYFQNEAQLEKSRLLSDRFSAERPKGSFSTLEIQRTEQGDSAMYLCASSLDRASEQYFGPGTRLTVT.

V and J are TRBV6-1 and TRBJ2-2, with 11 bases aligning to TRBD2. The length of the CDR3 is 12 residues. Germline CDR1 and CDR2: MNHNS and SASEGT. The V and J ends lost 9 bases and 7 bases, in that order; junction bases with no gene match: 1. The chain's CDR3 is CASSGGVGELFF. As DNA, the CDR3 is TGTGCCAGTAGCGGGGGGGTCGGGGAGCTGTTTTTT.

Only a few counts were recorded for this clonotype. The chain uses TRBV11-2 and TRBJ2-1, with D tentatively TRBD2 (6 bases). The V gene's germline CDR1 is SGHAT and CDR2 FQNNGV. Trimming cost V 5 bases and J 4 bases, with 18 bases left between them. CDR3 length equals 16 residues. The CDR3 is CASSPRHGSLYNEQFF. The CDR3 DNA reads TGTGCCAGCAGCCCGCGGCACGGGAGTTTGTACAATGAGCAGTTCTTC.

V gene TRBV12-3 or TRBV12-4 combines with J gene TRBJ1-2; 10 positions agree with TRBD1. With V trimmed by 5 bases and J by 7 bases, 10 bases remained unmatched. CDR3 length: 15 residues. DNA for the CDR3: TGTGCCAGCAGTGCCAGGGACAGGGGAGTATGTGGCTACACCTTC. Translating it yields CASSARDRGVCGYTF.

This clonotype was detected a few times. The J gene is TRBJ1-2, the V gene TRBV30; no reliable D call. The germline V and J ends were trimmed by 3 bases and 3 bases, with 11 bases remaining between them. Germline CDR1 is GTSNPN and CDR2 is SVGIG (reference sequence). The CDR3 is 13 residues long. As DNA, the CDR3 is TGTGCCTGGAGGGGCGGGTGGGACTATGGCTACACCTTC. Its protein product is CAWRGGWDYGYTF.

On this clonotype: One base away lies a much larger clone, so this may be a sequencing read error. The chain combines TRBV19 with TRBJ1-6, with TRBD1 as a possible D gene (6 bases). Germline values: CDR1 LNHDA, CDR2 SQIVND (reference sequence). There are 17 residues in the CDR3. CDR3 sequence (DNA): TGTGCCATTAGTAACCCTTCGAAAGGGGGTAGTAATTCACCCCTCCACTTT. It encodes CAISNPSKGGSNSPLHF.

In its sample, this clonotype ranks as medium-sized (0.01 to 0.1%). V is TRBV27 and J is TRBJ2-3; TRBD2 agrees at 10 bases. V trimming: 7 bases; J trimming: 0 bases; junction bases outside the gene matches: 7. CDR3 size: 16 residues. Per germline, CDR1 MNHEY and CDR2 SMNVEV (reference sequence). The CDR3 nucleotides read TGTGCCAGCAAGTCGACTAGCGGGTCTAGCACAGATACGCAGTATTTT. Translating it yields CASKSTSGSSTDTQYF.